The sequence of this T cell receptor beta chain was determined in a study of blood T cell repertoires in COVID-19. Turning to the study itself: Samples representing acute and convalescent COVID-19 were sourced from the United States, Italy and Spain. From T cells, B-cell-depleted T cells, or PBMCs came the material, which was cDNA or gDNA.

Trimming removed 4 bases at V and 4 bases at J, with 17 bases between. This CDR3 has 15 amino acids. The germline CDR1 and CDR2 sequences are KGHSH and LQKENI. As processed by the authors: Cell counts per sample came from amplifying reference gene primers. Sequencing was performed with immunoSEQ multiplex PCR; in TCRdb, only in-frame clones are kept and a portion is missing. V and J calls and clone size are copied from that table; D and trimming were computed from the DNA. Of about 130,000 clones detected, over 80% appear once; the ten largest clones hold roughly 10%. The source is a man between 60 and 75 years old with acute or convalescent COVID-19. V gene TRBV18 combines with J gene TRBJ2-7, with a possible D match to TRBD1 (6 bases). The sequenced material came from peripheral blood. CDR3 region: CASSLSRDIAYEQYF. The DNA of the CDR3 is TGTGCCAGCTCACTCTCCCGGGACATAGCTTACGAGCAGTACTTC.